This T cell receptor beta chain is drawn from a study of T-cell reconstitution after alpha-beta-depleted transplantation in children. Whole-study results and caveats: Counts and diversity of T cells one year after transplant came mostly from newly produced T cells. Reported findings indicate that, about two months after transplant, alpha-beta T cells came from several hundred expanded clones, which were derived from non-depleted graft cells.

A library of TCRbeta sequences, prepared with unique molecular identifiers, was generated. TCRdb called the PCR reads again in MiXCR, with one record for every CDR3 protein. Seen here are 200,000 to 250,000 distinct CDR3 sequences, around 7.7% observed once, and the top ten hold roughly 35%. In its sample, this clonotype was seen a few times. Its antigen remains unknown. V shed 5 bases, J shed 6 bases, and the junction held 6 bases outside the gene matches. The CDR3 contains 15 residues. The TCR originated in a male patient aged 2 to 9 who had a stem cell transplant for acute myeloid leukemia, so the T cells may come from the graft donor. This chain uses TRBV12-3 or TRBV12-4 with TRBJ1-6; TRBD1 matches at 8 bases. The sequenced sample was PBMCs, mostly from graft donor cells, obtained 360 days after TCRalphabeta/CD19-depleted stem cell transplant. The CDR3 nucleotides are TGTGCCAGCAGTAAAATCGGACAGGGTAATTCACCCCTCCACTTT. It specifies CASSKIGQGNSPLHF.